This T cell receptor beta chain was sequenced for a study of T cell repertoires in cytomegalovirus infection (dated by TCRdb to between 2017 and 2020). In terms of the full investigation: The peptide stimulations were aimed at well-studied HLA-B-restricted epitopes as well as recently identified HLA-C-restricted CMV epitopes, whose presentation resists viral immunomodulation. Donor HLA type was relevant to the analysis, as public TCR beta signatures indicated carriage of CMV infection together with the matching HLA type.

The sample's treatment or condition, from its label and the paper: in vitro stimulation with specific CMV peptide epitopes to enrich CMV-specific T cells. Overall study outcomes, separate from this receptor: In the ex vivo response, HLA-C-restricted CMV-specific TCR beta clonotypes were dominant, and in two of eight donors the single most frequent clonotype came from this HLA-C-restricted group. Carriers of CMV infection plus the relevant HLA type were discriminated by the cumulative frequency of public TCR beta family members in the study cohort and in an independent roughly 370-donor cohort.

Reads for this sample came from an Illumina HiSeq 1500. The raw public reads went through TCRdb reprocessing: fastp at Q25, MiXCR clone calling, in-frame beta chains kept. Rows are combined by CDR3 protein, so each entry shows the most common genes and DNA. Within this sample are approximately 590,000 distinct CDR3 sequences, with around 40% of them counted one time only. Around 48% of the sample is taken by the ten largest. A remark on this clonotype: Its binding antigen is unknown. The record has no base qualities; no much larger clone is one base away.

Reading the germline V gene gives CDR1 MNHEY and CDR2 SVGAGI. V is cut back by 2 bases and J by 4 bases, with 8 bases in the junction unmatched. Inclusive of the bounding cysteine and phenylalanine, the CDR3 is 18 residues long. The sequence is cut down to CDR3 DNA, 54 bases in frame from base 1. The sequencing here drew on cultured PBMCs, taken from culture after CMV antigen stimulation. The source is a human donor in good health (CMV status not recorded). Some clones in this sample may be carry-over from other donors' samples. The V gene is TRBV6-5 and the J gene is TRBJ2-3; 14 of the junction bases match TRBD2. The CDR3 protein: CASSYPTSGRVTADTQYF. The bases are TGTGCCAGCAGTTACCCGACTAGCGGGAGGGTCACGGCAGATACGCAGTATTTT.